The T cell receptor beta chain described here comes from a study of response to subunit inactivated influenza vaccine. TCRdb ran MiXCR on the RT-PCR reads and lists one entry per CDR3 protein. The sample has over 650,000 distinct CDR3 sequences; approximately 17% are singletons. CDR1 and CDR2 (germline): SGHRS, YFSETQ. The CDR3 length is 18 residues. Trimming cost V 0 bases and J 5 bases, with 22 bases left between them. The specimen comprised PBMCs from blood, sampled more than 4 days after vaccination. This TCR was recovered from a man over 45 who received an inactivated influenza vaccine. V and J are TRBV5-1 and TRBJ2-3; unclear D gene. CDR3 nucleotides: TGCGCCAGCAGCTTGGGCTTTTCCGTGGCCGGTCTTCGAGATACGCAGTATTTT. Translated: CASSLGFSVAGLRDTQYF.